The present T cell receptor (beta chain) was sequenced within a study of T cells after posttransplantation cyclophosphamide. V lost 0 bases and J 7 bases, leaving 14 bases between the germline ends. CDR1 SGDLS and CDR2 YYNGEE come from the germline V gene. The CDR3 runs to 15 residues. General study points: Donor-recipient repertoire similarity was low at 1-2 months, rising over year one. Recipient CMV seropositivity and CMV reactivation strongly tracked TRB clonality. Blood and skin or GI T cell repertoires showed limited TRB overlap.

This clone was observed at least ten times. What it binds is not known. Clones were read by immunoSEQ multiplex PCR, and TCRdb kept only the in-frame ones, dropping some. The sample holds over 30,000 clones, and no clone turns up only once. The TCR was taken from a girl aged 5-17 years in good health, CMV-negative, and a related stem cell transplant donor. The sequenced material came from PBMCs. This sequence joins TRBV9 and TRBJ2-1; weak D call: TRBD2 (6 bases). CDR3 DNA sequence: TGTGCCAGCAGCGTAGACTTGACGACTAGGAATGAGCAGTTCTTC. Translated, it gives CASSVDLTTRNEQFF.